The TCR beta chain under discussion was sequenced for a study of blood T cell repertoires in COVID-19 (dated by TCRdb to about 2020). About the study as a whole: The collaborator samples originated in the United States, Italy and Spain and spanned the acute and convalescent phases of COVID-19. The prospective study material was composed of cDNA or gDNA derived from T cells, B-cell-depleted T cells, or PBMCs. The dataset comprised deeply sampled blood TCRbeta repertoires from subjects exposed to, actively infected with, or recovered from COVID-19. The repertoires were released in a freely available public database meant as a resource for research on the immune response to SARS-CoV-2. Samples came from the ongoing ImmuneRACE study (first 160 participants) plus 1,254 subjects from 6 global collaborators. Nearly every sample came with metadata listing a de-identified subject ID, COVID-19 status, age in years and sex. Where available, HLA class I and class II types were obtained from metadata supplied by the sample provider rather than from assay-based typing.

Samples from volunteer blood donors who had recovered from COVID-19 were contributed by a second Seattle source. Each collaborating institution followed its own protocols to collect whole blood in K2EDTA tubes. For TCRbeta analysis, collaborator samples were shipped as frozen whole blood, as isolated PBMCs, or as DNA extracted from either sample type. Trimming removed 4 bases from V and 0 bases from J, leaving 10 bases between the germline ends. Reading the germline V gene (reference sequence) gives CDR1 LNHDA and CDR2 SQIVND. The CDR3 numbers 14 residues from cysteine through phenylalanine. CDR3 DNA is the only sequence kept; it has 42 bases, read in frame from the first base. Study-wide findings and limitations: The quantity of clinical and demographic metadata differed by source and by participant and was supplied without curation.

As regards this clone: The clone's antigen remains unknown. Base quality data are lacking; no much larger clone is found one base away.

TCRbeta CDR3 regions were amplified from genomic DNA by means of the immunoSEQ Assay, a bias-controlled multiplex PCR. Turning to the authors' computational methods: The number of nucleated cells in each sample was estimated by amplification of reference gene primers within the assay. To quantify the absolute abundance of each unique TCRbeta CDR3 rearrangement, sequence reads were collapsed and filtered. Productive Simpson clonality was computed per sample as the square root of Simpson's diversity index over productive rearrangements. TCRdb obtained this table from immuneACCESS and retained in-frame rearrangements with V and J assigned. These tables miss some clones; where compared with another copy, unresolved V genes account for less than half of the shortfall, and the remainder is unexplained. V, J and clone size derive from that table, while D and trimming were established from the DNA sequence. This sample gives 130,000 or so clones in total; roughly 86% of them show up just once. About a sixth of the sample is in the top ten clones.

The chain joins TRBV19 to TRBJ2-7; 6 matching bases give a weak D call of TRBD1. The clonotype comes from a woman aged 50 to 60 who had recovered from COVID-19. Specimen: peripheral blood. The DNA sequence is as follows: TGTGCCAGTAGTAACCACAGGGTCTCCTACGAGCAGTACTTC. This is translated as CASSNHRVSYEQYF.